This TCR beta chain was sequenced for a study of blood T cell repertoires in COVID-19. Study summary: Samples taken during acute and convalescent COVID-19 were collected in the United States, Italy and Spain. The cDNA or gDNA used as material had been derived from T cells, B-cell-depleted T cells, or PBMCs.

The CDR3 is 16 amino acids. CDR1 KGHSH and CDR2 LQKENI come from the germline V gene. After removal of 3 bases from V and 2 bases from J, the junction contained 9 bases not matched to a gene. Profiled with immunoSEQ multiplex PCR; TCRdb holds only in-frame clones, not every one. The sample includes 110,000 to 150,000 clones, over 75% of them seen just once. Sequencing was performed on peripheral blood. The TCR was taken from a woman between 55 and 75 years old with active COVID-19. V is TRBV18 and J is TRBJ2-7; 8 positions agree with TRBD2. The CDR3 sequence is CASSPPGTRGPYEQYF. As DNA, the CDR3 is TGTGCCAGCTCACCCCCCGGGACTAGGGGACCCTACGAGCAGTACTTC.